In its sample, the clone carrying this T cell receptor (beta chain) was seen once. What it binds is unknown. The V segment lost 5 bases and the J segment 5 bases; nucleotides outside the gene matches: 8. Germline values: CDR1 DFQATT, CDR2 SNEGSKA (reference sequence). This CDR3 is 13 amino acids long. The data were obtained in a study of CD8 T cells in ankylosing spondylitis. The study, taken as a whole, reports: Clones tied to disease were said to be significantly enriched in matched ankylosing spondylitis synovial fluid.

TCRdb itself ran the 5' RACE reads through MiXCR, one entry per CDR3 protein. The data show around 250,000 distinct CDR3 sequences, with about 10% seen just once and roughly 6.8% held by the top ten. The sequenced sample consisted of blood, either unsorted or a sorted T cell fraction (not recorded which). V is TRBV20-1 and J is TRBJ2-7, with 8 bases matching TRBD1. The sequence derives from a male donor with ankylosing spondylitis or in good health (not recorded which). CDR3 DNA: TGCAGTGCTGCCCGGACAGGGCGGAACGAGCAGTACTTC. Amino acid sequence: CSAARTGRNEQYF.